This T cell receptor beta chain was recovered during a study of blood T cell repertoires in COVID-19. Study details: Collection of acute and convalescent COVID-19 samples took place in the United States, Italy and Spain.

The CDR3 has 15 residues. Germline CDR1 is MDHEN and CDR2 is SYDVKM. Trimming shortened V by 6 bases and J by 7 bases, and 18 bases separated the two germline ends. Some clones are missing from TCRdb's copy, which holds only in-frame ones; the method was immunoSEQ multiplex PCR. The table lists approximately 100,000 clones, around 88% of them singletons, with 3% to 3.5% in the top ten. This clone occurred a few times. The rearrangement joins TRBV28 to TRBJ1-4; the D is unclear. Specimen: peripheral blood. This TCR was recovered from a human donor in a cohort sampled during active COVID-19. This chain's CDR3 is CASSSLKGRGEKLFF. The CDR3 region has the DNA TGTGCCAGCAGCTCCCTCAAGGGCCGGGGTGAAAAACTGTTTTTT.